The source of this TCR beta chain is a study of T cells in tumors after PD-1 blockade. On the study more broadly: Mean per tumor sample: roughly 24,000 templates (about 554-99,264), under 7,500 unique clonotypes.

Study results and caveats: Peripheral recruitment is suggested, as some novel exhausted tumor clones were in pre-treatment blood. Clonal replacement, not reinvigoration, is suggested for expanded exhausted CD8+ clones after therapy.

Sequencing was performed with immunoSEQ multiplex PCR; in TCRdb, only in-frame clones are kept and a portion is missing. This sample has several thousand clones, with 65% to 70% found just once. This clone has just a few counts. Its antigen is not identified. V was pared by 1 base and J by 10 bases, with 16 bases between. This CDR3 spans 14 amino acids. Germline CDR1 and CDR2: MGHDK and SYGVNS. The same primary tumor site was biopsied both before and after PD-1 blockade. The rearrangement joins TRBV25-1 to TRBJ1-1; TRBD1 is a possible D gene (6 bases). Sequences were derived from tumor tissue, sampled after anti-PD-1 treatment. The sequence derives from a human donor with basal cell carcinoma. The DNA for the CDR3 is TGTGCCAGCAGTGAATGGAACAGGGCCACGGGAGCTTTCTTT. Translating gives CASSEWNRATGAFF.